This TCR beta chain was identified during a study of T cell responses to AZD1222 COVID-19 vaccine. Recipients boosted at about 4 weeks or about 12 weeks are pooled. TCRdb's copy holds only in-frame clones and misses some; the assay was immunoSEQ multiplex PCR. The table has fewer than 90,000 clones, about 90% seen once. Trimming removed 4 bases from V and 7 bases from J, with 14 bases in between. Germline V gene sequence: CDR1 LGHDT, CDR2 YNNKEL (reference sequence). The CDR3 contains 14 residues. Sequencing used peripheral blood, obtained 28 days after the second AZD1222 dose. This TCR was sampled from an adult who received the AZD1222 COVID-19 vaccine. The rearrangement links TRBV3-1 (or the pseudogene TRBV3-2) to TRBJ1-5; TRBD1 is a possible D gene (5 bases). CDR3 nucleotide sequence: TGTGCCAGCAGCCCAGGGACCCTCACCCAGCCCCAGCATTTT. This codes for CASSPGTLTQPQHF.